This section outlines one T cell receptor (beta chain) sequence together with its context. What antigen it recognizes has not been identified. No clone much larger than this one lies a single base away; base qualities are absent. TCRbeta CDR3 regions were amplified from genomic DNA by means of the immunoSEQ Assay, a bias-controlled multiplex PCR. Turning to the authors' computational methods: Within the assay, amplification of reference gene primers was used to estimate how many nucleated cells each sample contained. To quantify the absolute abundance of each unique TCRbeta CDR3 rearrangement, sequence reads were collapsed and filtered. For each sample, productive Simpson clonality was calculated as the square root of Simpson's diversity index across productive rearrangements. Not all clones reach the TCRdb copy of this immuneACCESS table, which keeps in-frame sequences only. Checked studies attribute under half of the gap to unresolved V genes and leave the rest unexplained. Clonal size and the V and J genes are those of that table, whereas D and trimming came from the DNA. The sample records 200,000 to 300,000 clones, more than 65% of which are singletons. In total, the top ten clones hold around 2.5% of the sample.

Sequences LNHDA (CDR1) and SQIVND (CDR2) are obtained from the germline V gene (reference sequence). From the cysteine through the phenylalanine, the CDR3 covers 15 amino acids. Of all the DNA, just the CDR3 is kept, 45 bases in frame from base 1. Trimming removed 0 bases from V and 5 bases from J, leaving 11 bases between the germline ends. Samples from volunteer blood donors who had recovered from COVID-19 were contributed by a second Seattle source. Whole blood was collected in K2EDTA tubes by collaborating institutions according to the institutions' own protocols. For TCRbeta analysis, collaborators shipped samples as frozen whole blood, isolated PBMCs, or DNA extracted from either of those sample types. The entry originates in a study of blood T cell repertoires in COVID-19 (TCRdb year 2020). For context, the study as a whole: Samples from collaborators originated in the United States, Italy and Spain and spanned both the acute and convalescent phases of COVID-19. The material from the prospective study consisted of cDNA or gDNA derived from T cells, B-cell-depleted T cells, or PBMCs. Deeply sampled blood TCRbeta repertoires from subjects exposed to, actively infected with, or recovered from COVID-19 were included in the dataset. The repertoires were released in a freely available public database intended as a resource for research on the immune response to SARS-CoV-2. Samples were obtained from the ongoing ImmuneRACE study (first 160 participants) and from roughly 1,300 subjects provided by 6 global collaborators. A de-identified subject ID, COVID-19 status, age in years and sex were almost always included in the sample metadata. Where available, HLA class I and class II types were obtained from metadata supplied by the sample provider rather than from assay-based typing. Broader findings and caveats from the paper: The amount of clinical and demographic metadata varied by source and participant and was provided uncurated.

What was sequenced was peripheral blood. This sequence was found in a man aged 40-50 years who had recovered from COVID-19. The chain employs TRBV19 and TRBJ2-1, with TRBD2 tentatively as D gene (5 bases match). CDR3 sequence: CASSIDQTTNNEQFF. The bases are TGTGCCAGTAGTATAGATCAGACTACGAACAATGAGCAGTTCTTC.